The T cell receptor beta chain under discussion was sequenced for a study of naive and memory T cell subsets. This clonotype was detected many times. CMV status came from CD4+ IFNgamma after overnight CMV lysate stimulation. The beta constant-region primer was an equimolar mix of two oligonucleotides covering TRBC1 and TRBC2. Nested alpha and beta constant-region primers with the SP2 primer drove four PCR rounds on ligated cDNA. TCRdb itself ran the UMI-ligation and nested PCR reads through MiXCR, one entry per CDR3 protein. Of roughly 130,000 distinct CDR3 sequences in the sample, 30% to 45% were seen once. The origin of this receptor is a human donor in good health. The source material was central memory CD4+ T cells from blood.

CDR3 in DNA: TGCAGTGCCTTTGGGGGACGCGCGGATACGCAGTATTTT. Translated, it gives CSAFGGRADTQYF. This sequence joins TRBV20-1 and TRBJ2-3; the D gene could be TRBD1 or TRBD2 (5 bases each). The CDR3 is 13 amino acids. Germline CDR1 is DFQATT and CDR2 is SNEGSKA (reference sequence). V shed 6 bases and J shed 6 bases, with 16 bases lying between them.